Following are 27 T cell receptor beta chains from one sample sequenced in a study of control samples from healthy donors and cancer patients. TCRdb keeps only in-frame clones here, not all; method: immunoSEQ multiplex PCR. The table shows 150,000 or so clones, with over 90% occurring only once. Sequencing input: blood. These receptor sequences come from a man aged 50-59 years in good health.

The chain links TRBV6-5 to TRBJ2-3, with 9 bases aligning to TRBD2. CDR3 length: 14 amino acids. V lost 6 bases, J lost 8 bases, and 9 bases stayed unmatched. Germline loops: CDR1 MNHEY, CDR2 SVGAGI. The CDR3 DNA is TGTGCCAGCAGCCCGGGCGGTAGCGGGAGTACGCAGTATTTT. This translates into CASSPGGSGSTQYF.

The chain combines TRBV11-2 with TRBJ2-5; TRBD2 is a possible D gene (5 bases). The CDR3 totals 14 residues. Germline V gives CDR1 SGHAT, CDR2 FQNNGV. V was trimmed by 0 bases and J by 5 bases, leaving 10 bases between them. CDR3 nucleotide sequence: TGTGCCAGCAGCTTAGATATAGCGTATGAGACCCAGTACTTC. Encoded protein: CASSLDIAYETQYF.

V and J are TRBV7-2 and TRBJ2-5, with D possibly called TRBD1 or TRBD2 (5 bases each). From germline, CDR1 is SGHTA and CDR2 FQGNSA. The length of the CDR3 is 12 residues. With 5 bases removed from V and 5 bases from J, the gap between germline ends came to 9 bases. CDR3 nucleotide sequence: TGTGCCAGCAGCCGGGACCGGGAGACCCAGTACTTC. Its protein product is CASSRDRETQYF.

This clone occurred once. V usage is TRBV7-9 and J usage is TRBJ2-3; D is ambiguous. CDR3 length: 15 amino acids. V lost 0 bases and J 3 bases, leaving 10 bases between the germline ends. Germline lookup yields CDR1 SEHNR and CDR2 FQNEAQ (reference sequence). CDR3 nucleotide sequence: TGTGCCAGCAGCTTAGCATCCGGGTTAACAGATACGCAGTATTTT. This encodes CASSLASGLTDTQYF.

The rearrangement joins TRBV4-2 to TRBJ2-1; perhaps TRBD1 as D (6 bases). CDR1 is LGHNA and CDR2 is YNFKEQ in the germline V gene. Trimming stripped 3 bases from V and 9 bases from J, with 21 bases between. This CDR3 comprises 16 residues. The CDR3 here is CASSHTRDTRGGEQFF. CDR3 coding DNA: TGTGCCAGCAGCCACACTCGGGACACACGGGGCGGTGAGCAGTTCTTC.

V usage is TRBV5-1 and J usage is TRBJ2-2; no clear D. CDR1 and CDR2 from the germline V gene are SGHRS and YFSETQ. V shed 4 bases and J shed 0 bases, with 13 bases lying between them. The CDR3 totals 16 residues. CDR3 sequence reads: CASSPAAFSNTGELFF. The CDR3 DNA reads as TGCGCCAGCAGCCCGGCGGCATTTTCGAACACCGGGGAGCTGTTTTTT.

This clone was seen once. The genes are TRBV18 and TRBJ1-2; a possible D gene is TRBD1 (6 bases). The CDR3 covers 14 residues. With 6 bases removed from V and 3 bases from J, the gap between germline ends came to 14 bases. Germline values: CDR1 KGHSH, CDR2 LQKENI. The CDR3 sequence: CASSSGAGDYGYTF. In DNA form, the CDR3 reads TGTGCCAGCTCCTCGGGAGCAGGGGACTATGGCTACACCTTC.

CDR3 residues: CASSSTSGRGWETQYF. The CDR3 region has the DNA TGTGCCAGCAGTTCGACTAGCGGGAGGGGCTGGGAGACCCAGTACTTC. V is TRBV7-9 and J is TRBJ2-5; 14 bases map to TRBD2. The CDR3 is 16 residues long. V dropped 6 bases and J dropped 5; count of bases not matched to a gene: 8. Per the germline V gene, CDR1 is SEHNR and CDR2 is FQNEAQ (reference sequence).

This clone was seen a single time. This chain uses TRBV6-2 or TRBV6-3 with TRBJ1-5, with TRBD1 as a possible D gene (5 bases). Germline-derived CDR1 and CDR2 are MNHEY and SVGEGT. V lost 4 bases, J lost 5 bases, and 12 bases lay in between. The CDR3 is 14 amino acids. The CDR3 DNA reads as TGTGCCAGCAGTTTCTTTGGGGCTGATCAGCCCCAGCATTTT. Its translation: CASSFFGADQPQHF.

J is TRBJ2-2 and V is TRBV3-1 (or the pseudogene TRBV3-2); D uncertain. In germline, CDR1 is LGHDT, CDR2 YNNKEL (reference sequence). This CDR3 comprises 14 residues. Trimming removed 1 base at V and 10 bases at J, with 13 bases between. CDR3 DNA: TGTGCCAGCAGCCAAGGACTTGAGGTCTTGGAGCTGTTTTTT. Protein sequence: CASSQGLEVLELFF.

This clone has just one count. The V call is TRBV10-3, the J call TRBJ2-7; D is undetermined. Germline CDR1 reads ENHRY; CDR2 reads SYGVKD. The CDR3 consists of 12 residues. V lost 0 bases and J 5 bases, leaving 5 bases between the germline ends. The CDR3 DNA reads TGTGCCATCAGTGAGTCGAGGCACGAGCAGTACTTC. Translated, it gives CAISESRHEQYF.

The rearrangement joins TRBV21-1 to TRBJ1-5; the DNA was not used to check the table's D call, TRBD1. TRBV21-1 is termed a pseudogene. This CDR3 has 16 amino acids. The CDR3 loop reads CASSKMRGRGNQPQHF. The CDR3 coding sequence is TGTGCCAGCAGCAAAATGAGGGGGCGGGGCAATCAGCCCCAGCATTTT.

This sequence joins TRBV3-1 (or the pseudogene TRBV3-2) and TRBJ2-1; 11 bases align to TRBD2. V lost 0 bases, J lost 10 bases, and 8 bases stayed unmatched. This CDR3 is 16 amino acids long. In germline, CDR1 is LGHDT, CDR2 YNNKEL (reference sequence). The CDR3 DNA reads as TGTGCCAGCAGCCAAGAAGTACTAGCGGGAGCGGGCGAGCAGTTCTTC. The encoded protein is CASSQEVLAGAGEQFF.

V gene TRBV11-1 combines with J gene TRBJ2-1; possible D gene TRBD2, 6 bases. Germline-derived CDR1 and CDR2 are SGHAT and FQDESV (reference sequence). The germline V and J ends were trimmed by 0 bases and 10 bases, with 10 bases remaining between them. CDR3 length equals 13 residues. The CDR3 is CASSLARSGEQFF. CDR3 bases: TGTGCCAGCAGCTTAGCGCGTAGCGGAGAGCAGTTCTTC.

The chain has TRBV29-1 and TRBJ2-5; TRBD1 aligns across 8 bases. In germline, CDR1 is SQVTM, CDR2 ANQGSEA. The CDR3 is 14 amino acids. CDR3 sequence (DNA): TGCAGTTTATCTCGGGCAGGGGGCCGGGAGACCCAGTACTTC. Encoded protein: CSLSRAGGRETQYF.

The chain recombines TRBV15 with TRBJ1-2, with D uncertain. CDR1 and CDR2 (germline): LNHNV, YYDKDF (reference sequence). The V end was cut by 0 bases, the J end by 4 bases, with 6 bases between. The CDR3 contains 13 residues. This chain's CDR3 is CATSREVIYGYTF. Here the CDR3 DNA reads TGTGCCACCAGCAGAGAAGTAATCTATGGCTACACCTTC.

This chain uses TRBV6-5 with TRBJ1-2, with TRBD1 matching over 10 bases. Germline loops: CDR1 MNHEY, CDR2 SVGAGI. The CDR3 is 14 residues long. V gave up 6 bases and J gave up 4 bases; unmatched junction bases: 5. The CDR3 sequence is CASRQTGGGYGYTF. Here the CDR3 DNA reads TGTGCCAGCAGGCAGACAGGGGGCGGCTATGGCTACACCTTC.

V and J are TRBV6-5 and TRBJ1-4; 7 bases are a match to TRBD1. There are 14 residues in the CDR3. Losses at the gene ends were 8 bases for V and 8 bases for J; bases not matched to a gene: 11. CDR1 and CDR2 (germline): MNHEY, SVGAGI. This CDR3 reads CASYGGGLGEKLFF. The CDR3 DNA sequence: TGTGCCAGCTACGGAGGGGGCCTCGGGGAAAAACTGTTTTTT.

The J gene is TRBJ1-1, the V gene TRBV19; perhaps TRBD1 as D (5 bases). This CDR3 has 15 amino acids. V gave up 5 bases and J gave up 0 bases, with 13 bases separating them. Per the germline V gene, CDR1 is LNHDA and CDR2 is SQIVND (reference sequence). The CDR3 reads CASSSSGTVNTEAFF. As DNA, the CDR3 is TGTGCCAGTAGTTCCTCCGGGACGGTGAACACTGAAGCTTTCTTT.

This sequence joins TRBV10-2 and TRBJ1-5, with D possibly being TRBD1 (5 bases). Per the germline V gene, CDR1 is WSHSY and CDR2 is SAAADI. The length of the CDR3 is 13 residues. Trimming left V 8 bases short and J 6 bases short, with 14 bases between. The CDR3: CASSRERGQPQHF. The CDR3 coding sequence is TGCGCCAGCTCCCGCGAGAGGGGTCAGCCCCAGCATTTT.

The chain combines TRBV10-3 with TRBJ2-3; 9 bases fit TRBD1. J lost 4 bases, V lost 9 bases, and 11 bases had no gene match. This CDR3 comprises 15 residues. Germline lookup yields CDR1 ENHRY and CDR2 SYGVKD. CDR3 in DNA: TGTGCCATACGAAGACAGGGGGAGATGGCAGATACGCAGTATTTT. Translation: CAIRRQGEMADTQYF.

V is TRBV3-1 (or the pseudogene TRBV3-2) and J is TRBJ2-3; 9 nucleotides match TRBD2. Germline values: CDR1 LGHDT, CDR2 YNNKEL (reference sequence). J lost 5 bases, V lost 2 bases, and 2 bases had no gene match. This CDR3 is built from 14 residues. The CDR3 sequence: CASSQKLAGDTQYF. Here the CDR3 DNA reads TGTGCCAGCAGCCAAAAACTAGCGGGAGATACGCAGTATTTT.

The chain employs TRBV4-1 and TRBJ2-7; D is possibly TRBD2 (6 bases). CDR1 MGHRA and CDR2 YSYEKL come from the germline V gene. V lost 2 bases to trimming and J lost 12 bases, with 29 bases between them. This CDR3 region has 17 residues. In DNA form, the CDR3 reads TGCGCCAGCAGCCAACAAGGAGGATTCGGACTAAGTAACCTGCCGTACTTC. Translation gives CASSQQGGFGLSNLPYF.

The J gene is TRBJ2-7, the V gene TRBV3-1 (or the pseudogene TRBV3-2); 11 bases align to TRBD2. Germline V CDR1 and CDR2: LGHDT, YNNKEL (reference sequence). With 4 bases clipped from V and 2 bases from J, the junction kept 10 bases outside the gene matches. The CDR3 is 17 residues long. This CDR3 is CASSRNPSSGRAYEQYF. In nucleotides, the CDR3 is TGTGCCAGCAGCCGAAATCCCAGTAGCGGGAGGGCCTACGAGCAGTACTTC.

The chain combines TRBV12-5 with TRBJ2-1, with 12 positions matching TRBD2. Trimming cost V 1 base and J 4 bases; bases outside gene matches: 2. In germline, CDR1 is LGHNT, CDR2 FRNRAP. This CDR3 region has 16 residues. The CDR3 region has the DNA TGTGCTAGTGGTTTGGGACTAGCGGGAGTGTACAATGAGCAGTTCTTC. Its translation: CASGLGLAGVYNEQFF.

The V gene is TRBV27, the J gene TRBJ2-2, with 11 nucleotides matching TRBD1. V gave up 3 bases and J gave up 6 bases; unmatched junction bases: 6. This CDR3 spans 16 amino acids. Germline loops: CDR1 MNHEY, CDR2 SMNVEV (reference sequence). The CDR3 protein is CASSLAGQGASGELFF. The CDR3 coding sequence is TGTGCCAGCAGTTTGGCCGGACAGGGGGCGTCCGGGGAGCTGTTTTTT.

This chain uses TRBV7-9 with TRBJ2-1, with 7 bases aligning to TRBD2. CDR1 and CDR2 from the germline V gene are SEHNR and FQNEAQ (reference sequence). This CDR3 contains 18 residues. V shed 5 bases and J 0 bases; nucleotides not matched to a gene: 13. CDR3 amino acids: CASSHPTRAGSSYNEQFF. Written as DNA, the CDR3 is TGTGCCAGCAGCCACCCCACCCGAGCGGGGAGCTCCTACAATGAGCAGTTCTTC.